A single sample gave rise to the 5 T cell receptor beta chains below, sequenced in a study of regulatory T cells in long-lasting Graves disease. Construction of the TCR beta libraries employed iRepertoire HTBI primers in conjunction with Arm-PCR of CDR3 regions. TCRdb fed the multiplex PCR reads into MiXCR, producing one record per CDR3 protein. The repertoire consists of 350,000 to 550,000 distinct CDR3 sequences, with approximately 14% occurring once and the leading ten covering approximately 17%. Time point here: newly diagnosed GD, antithyroid drugs for less than 3 months. RNA isolated from PBMCs was used to make the TCR library. The same data also contributed to another study, on T cells in Graves' hyperthyroidism and ophthalmopathy.

The material sequenced was peripheral blood mononuclear cells (PBMCs), taken at new diagnosis, from a patient treated with antithyroid drugs. The receptors originated from a woman between 45 and 60 years old with Graves disease.

The rearrangement links TRBV6-2 or TRBV6-3 to TRBJ2-3; D remains ambiguous. Germline V lookup: CDR1 MNHEY, CDR2 SVGEGT. With 5 bases removed from V and 6 bases from J, the gap between germline ends came to 12 bases. This CDR3 spans 13 amino acids. In DNA form, the CDR3 reads TGTGCCAGCAGTATCGAGATTTCGGATACGCAGTATTTT. Translating gives CASSIEISDTQYF.

Notes on this clonotype: A clone one base away is much larger, so this may be a read error. The chain employs TRBV12-5 and TRBJ2-7; TRBD2 might be the D (5 bases). Germline lookup yields CDR1 LGHNT and CDR2 FRNRAP. Trimming took off 2 bases at V and 7 bases at J, with 12 bases between the two ends. The CDR3 is made up of 13 amino acids. CDR3 DNA sequence: TGTGCTAGTGGTTTGAGCGGATACAATGAGCAGTACTTC. Protein product: CASGLSGYNEQYF.

In this sample, this clonotype turned up many times. The chain recombines TRBV2 with TRBJ2-2; 14 nucleotides line up with TRBD2. V gave up 6 bases and J gave up 5 bases; unmatched junction bases: 8. This CDR3 has 17 amino acids. CDR1 SNHLY and CDR2 FYNNEI come from the germline V gene. CDR3 DNA sequence: TGTGCCAGCAGACTCCGTGGACTAGCGGGAGGAACCGGGGAGCTGTTTTTT. Translation gives CASRLRGLAGGTGELFF.

A few counts support this clonotype. Sequence at one end of the junction differs from germline and may be a read error. The J gene is TRBJ2-1, the V gene TRBV19, with 8 bases that match TRBD2. The CDR3 totals 17 residues. Germline V gene lookup returns CDR1 LNHDA and CDR2 SQIVND (reference sequence). CDR3 sequence: CASSRTIRTSSNNEQFF. The CDR3 DNA reads as TGTGCCAGTAGTAGAACTATAAGGACTAGCTCCAACAATGAGCAGTTCTTC.

J is TRBJ2-2 and V is TRBV4-1; no firm D call. Trimming took off 0 bases at V and 8 bases at J, with 22 bases between the two ends. Germline V lookup: CDR1 MGHRA, CDR2 YSYEKL. This CDR3 is 18 amino acids long. The CDR3 DNA reads TGCGCCAGCAGCCAAGATGATCGTGGGTCCTACGGTCCTGGGGAGCTGTTTTTT. This translates into CASSQDDRGSYGPGELFF.